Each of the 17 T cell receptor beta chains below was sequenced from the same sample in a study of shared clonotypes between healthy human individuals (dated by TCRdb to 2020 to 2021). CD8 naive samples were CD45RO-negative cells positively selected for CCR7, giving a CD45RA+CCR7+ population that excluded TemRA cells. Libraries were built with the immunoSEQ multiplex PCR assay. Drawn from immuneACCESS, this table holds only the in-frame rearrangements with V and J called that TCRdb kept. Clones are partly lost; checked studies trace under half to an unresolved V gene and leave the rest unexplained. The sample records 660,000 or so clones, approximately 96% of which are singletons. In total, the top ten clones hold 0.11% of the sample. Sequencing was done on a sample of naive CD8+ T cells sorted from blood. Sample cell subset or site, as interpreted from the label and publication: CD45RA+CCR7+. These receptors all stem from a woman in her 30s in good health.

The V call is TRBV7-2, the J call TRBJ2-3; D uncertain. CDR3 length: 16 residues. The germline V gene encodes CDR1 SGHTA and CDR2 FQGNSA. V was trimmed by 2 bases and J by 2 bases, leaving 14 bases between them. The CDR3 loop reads CASSLFETPNTDTQYF. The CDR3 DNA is TGTGCCAGCAGCTTATTCGAGACACCAAACACAGATACGCAGTATTTT.

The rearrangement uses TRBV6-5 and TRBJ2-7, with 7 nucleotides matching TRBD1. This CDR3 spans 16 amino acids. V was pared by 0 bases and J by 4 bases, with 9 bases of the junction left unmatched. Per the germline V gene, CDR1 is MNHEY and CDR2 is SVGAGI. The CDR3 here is CASSYSMGTESYEQYF. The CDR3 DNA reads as TGTGCCAGCAGTTACTCGATGGGGACAGAGTCGTACGAGCAGTACTTC.

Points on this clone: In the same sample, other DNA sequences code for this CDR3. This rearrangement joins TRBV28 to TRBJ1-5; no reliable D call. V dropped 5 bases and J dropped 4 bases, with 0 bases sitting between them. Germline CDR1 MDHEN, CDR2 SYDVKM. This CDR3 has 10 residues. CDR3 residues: CASSNQPQHF. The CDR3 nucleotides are TGTGCCAGCAGTAATCAGCCCCAGCATTTT.

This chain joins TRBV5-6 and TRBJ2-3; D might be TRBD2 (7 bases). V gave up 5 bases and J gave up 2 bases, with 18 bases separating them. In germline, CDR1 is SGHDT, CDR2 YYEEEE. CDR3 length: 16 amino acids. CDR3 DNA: TGTGCCAGCAGTTACGGGGGGCGAACAAACACAGATACGCAGTATTTT. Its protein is CASSYGGRTNTDTQYF.

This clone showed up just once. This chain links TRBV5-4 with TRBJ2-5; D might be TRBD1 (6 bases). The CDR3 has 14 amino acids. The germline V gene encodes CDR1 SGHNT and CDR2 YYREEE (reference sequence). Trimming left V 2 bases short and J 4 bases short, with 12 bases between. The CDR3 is CASSFLGGLETQYF. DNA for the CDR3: TGTGCCAGCAGCTTTTTAGGGGGATTAGAGACCCAGTACTTC.

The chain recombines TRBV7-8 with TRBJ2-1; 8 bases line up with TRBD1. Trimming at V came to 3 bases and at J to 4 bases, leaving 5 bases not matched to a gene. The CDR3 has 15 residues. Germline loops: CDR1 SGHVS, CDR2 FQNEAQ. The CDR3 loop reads CASSFSRDRYNEQFF. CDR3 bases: TGTGCCAGCAGCTTCTCCCGGGACAGGTACAATGAGCAGTTCTTC.

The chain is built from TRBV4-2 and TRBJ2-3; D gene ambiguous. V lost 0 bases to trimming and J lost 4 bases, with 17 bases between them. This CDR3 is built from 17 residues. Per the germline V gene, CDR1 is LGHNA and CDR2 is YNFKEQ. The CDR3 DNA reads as TGTGCCAGCAGCCAAGAGAATCCTAGTGCAGAGTCAGATACGCAGTATTTT. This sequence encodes CASSQENPSAESDTQYF.

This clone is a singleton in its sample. The CDR3 here is CSTPRAGGTDTQYF. In DNA, the CDR3 is TGCAGCACACCTCGGGCGGGAGGTACAGATACGCAGTATTTT. The rearrangement uses TRBV29-1 and TRBJ2-3, with 8 positions matching TRBD2. The length of the CDR3 is 14 residues. J gave up 3 bases and V 8 bases, and 10 bases lay outside the gene matches. The V gene's germline CDR1 is SQVTM and CDR2 ANQGSEA.

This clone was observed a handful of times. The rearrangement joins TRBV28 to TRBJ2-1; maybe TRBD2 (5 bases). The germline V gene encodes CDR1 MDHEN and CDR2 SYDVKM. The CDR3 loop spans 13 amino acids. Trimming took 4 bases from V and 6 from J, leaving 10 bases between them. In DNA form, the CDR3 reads TGTGCCAGCAGTTCTGGAGGCCCCAATGAGCAGTTCTTC. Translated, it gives CASSSGGPNEQFF. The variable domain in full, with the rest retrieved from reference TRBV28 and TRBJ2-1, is DVKVTQSSRYLVKRTGEKVFLECVQDMDHENMFWYRQDPGLGLRLIYFSYDVKMKEKGDIPEGYSVSREKKERFSLILESASTNQTSMYLCASSSGGPNEQFFGPGTRLTVL.

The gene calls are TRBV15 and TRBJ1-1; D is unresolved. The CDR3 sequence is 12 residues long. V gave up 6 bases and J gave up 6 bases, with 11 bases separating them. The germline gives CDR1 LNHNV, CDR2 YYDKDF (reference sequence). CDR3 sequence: CATSNGGSEAFF. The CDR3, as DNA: TGTGCCACCAGTAACGGAGGGTCTGAAGCTTTCTTT.

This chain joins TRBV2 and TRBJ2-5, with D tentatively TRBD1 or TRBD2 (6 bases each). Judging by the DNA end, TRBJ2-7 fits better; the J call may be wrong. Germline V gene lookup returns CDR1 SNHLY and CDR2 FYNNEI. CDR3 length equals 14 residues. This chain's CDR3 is CASIGLGGPYEQYF. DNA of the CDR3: TGTGCCAGCATTGGTCTCGGGGGCCCCTACGAGCAGTACTTC.

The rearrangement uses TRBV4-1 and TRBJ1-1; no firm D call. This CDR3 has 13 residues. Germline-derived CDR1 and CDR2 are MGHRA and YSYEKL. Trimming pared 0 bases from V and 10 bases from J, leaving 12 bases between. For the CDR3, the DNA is TGCGCCAGCAGCCAAGATCGCGAGGGAAGAGCTTTCTTT. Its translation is CASSQDREGRAFF.

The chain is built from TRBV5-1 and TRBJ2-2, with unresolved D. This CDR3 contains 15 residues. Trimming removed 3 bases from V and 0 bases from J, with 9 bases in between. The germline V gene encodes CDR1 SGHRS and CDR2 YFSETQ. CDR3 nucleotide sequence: TGCGCCAGCAGCTCAGGACGTGCGAACACCGGGGAGCTGTTTTTT. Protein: CASSSGRANTGELFF.

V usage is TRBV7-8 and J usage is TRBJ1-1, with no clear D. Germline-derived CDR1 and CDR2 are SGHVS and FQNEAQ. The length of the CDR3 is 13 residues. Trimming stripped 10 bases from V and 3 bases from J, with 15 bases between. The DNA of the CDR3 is TGTGCCACTACGAAGGATGGTTACACTGAAGCTTTCTTT. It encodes CATTKDGYTEAFF.

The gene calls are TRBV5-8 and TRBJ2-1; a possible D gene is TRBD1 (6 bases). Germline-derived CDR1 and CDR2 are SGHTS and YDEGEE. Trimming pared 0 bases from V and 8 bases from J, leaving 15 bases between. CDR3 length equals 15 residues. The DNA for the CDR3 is TGTGCCAGCAGCTTGGGACGGGTTACAGGGCATGAGCAGTTCTTC. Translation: CASSLGRVTGHEQFF.

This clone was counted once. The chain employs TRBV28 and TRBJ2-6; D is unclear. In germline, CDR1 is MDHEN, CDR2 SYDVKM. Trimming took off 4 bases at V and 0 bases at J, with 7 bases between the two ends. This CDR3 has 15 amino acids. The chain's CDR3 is CASSYWSSGANVLTF. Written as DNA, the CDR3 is TGTGCCAGCAGTTATTGGTCCTCTGGGGCCAACGTCCTGACTTTC.

CDR3 protein: CASSLGTSTIEQYF. DNA of the CDR3: TGTGCCAGCAGTCTAGGGACTTCGACAATCGAGCAGTACTTC. The chain carries TRBV5-6 and TRBJ2-7, with D maybe TRBD2 (6 bases). Trimming shortened V by 5 bases and J by 6 bases, and 18 bases separated the two germline ends. The germline CDR1 and CDR2 sequences are SGHDT and YYEEEE. This CDR3 comprises 14 residues.